Each of the 28 T cell receptor beta chains below was sequenced from the same sample in a study of blood T cell repertoires in COVID-19. The repertoire was sequenced with immunoSEQ multiplex PCR; TCRdb's copy has only in-frame clones and lacks some. Of roughly 140,000 clones in the sample, 76% were seen once. Input material: peripheral blood. The source is an elderly woman with acute or convalescent COVID-19.

This clone has a handful of counts. The gene calls are TRBV6-5 and TRBJ2-1; 7 bases are shared with TRBD2. The trim removed 10 bases at V and 5 bases at J, leaving 8 bases unmatched. Germline CDR1 MNHEY, CDR2 SVGAGI. The CDR3 contains 13 residues. The DNA of the CDR3 is TGTGCCATCGTGGCTAGCGGAGACAATGAGCAGTTCTTC. Amino acids: CAIVASGDNEQFF.

The chain couples TRBV11-2 to TRBJ1-1; D gene uncertain. V shed 3 bases and J shed 3 bases, with 14 bases lying between them. Germline CDR1 SGHAT, CDR2 FQNNGV. This CDR3 comprises 15 residues. The CDR3 is CASSLPDGRDTEAFF. Written as DNA, the CDR3 is TGTGCCAGCAGCTTGCCCGACGGGAGGGACACTGAAGCTTTCTTT.

The chain combines TRBV2 with TRBJ2-5; TRBD1 matches at 7 bases. With V trimmed by 5 bases and J by 4 bases, 7 bases remained unmatched. This CDR3 has 14 residues. Per germline, CDR1 SNHLY and CDR2 FYNNEI. CDR3 protein: CASSYRGPPETQYF. The CDR3 DNA reads as TGTGCCAGCAGTTACAGGGGACCCCCAGAGACCCAGTACTTC.

This chain joins TRBV4-3 and TRBJ2-7; the D is unclear. The CDR3 consists of 18 residues. The germline CDR1 and CDR2 sequences are LGHNA and YSLEER. The V gene lost 0 bases and the J gene lost 5 bases, with 23 bases spanning the gap. The DNA for the CDR3 is TGCGCCAGCAGCCAAGATTTTCGCCAGGATCGGTCTCCGGACGAGCAGTACTTC. This sequence encodes CASSQDFRQDRSPDEQYF.

The chain uses TRBV7-9 and TRBJ1-6; the D is unclear. From germline, CDR1 is SEHNR and CDR2 FQNEAQ (reference sequence). The V and J ends lost 3 bases and 7 bases respectively, with 4 bases between them. CDR3 length: 12 amino acids. The CDR3 bases are TGTGCCAGCAGCTTGGAGAATTCACCCCTCCACTTT. Encoded protein: CASSLENSPLHF.

The chain is built from TRBV19 and TRBJ1-6; 10 bases line up with TRBD1. The V gene end was trimmed by 3 bases and the J gene end by 6 bases; junction bases not matched to a gene: 11. The CDR3 runs 18 residues. Germline V gene data show CDR1 as LNHDA and CDR2 as SQIVND (reference sequence). The CDR3 sequence: CASSIGPDRGRFNSPLHF. Here the CDR3 DNA reads TGTGCCAGTAGTATTGGGCCTGACAGGGGGCGATTTAATTCACCCCTCCACTTT.

The V call is TRBV7-6, the J call TRBJ2-7, with D possibly matching TRBD2 (6 bases). The CDR3 is 15 amino acids. The germline V gene has CDR1 SGHVS and CDR2 FNYEAQ. Trimming took 1 base from V and 7 from J, leaving 17 bases between them. The DNA for the CDR3 is TGTGCCAGCAGCTTAGGATGGGGGGACCTGCGGGAGCAGTACTTC. Translation: CASSLGWGDLREQYF.

The V call is TRBV9, the J call TRBJ2-1, with TRBD2 identical over 9 bases. V lost 0 bases and J lost 8; bases outside the gene matches: 3. This CDR3 contains 14 residues. The germline V gene encodes CDR1 SGDLS and CDR2 YYNGEE. CDR3 protein: CASSVGLAEYEQFF. CDR3 coding DNA: TGTGCCAGCAGCGTAGGACTAGCGGAGTATGAGCAGTTCTTC.

This clone was detected a few times. The chain is built from TRBV27 and TRBJ1-3, with D perhaps matching TRBD1 (5 bases). The V and J ends lost 9 bases and 2 bases respectively, with 8 bases between them. The CDR3 runs to 12 residues. Germline V gives CDR1 MNHEY, CDR2 SMNVEV (reference sequence). The CDR3 coding sequence is TGTGCCAGTCAGGGTCCTGGAAACACCATATATTTT. It yields the protein CASQGPGNTIYF.

This chain connects TRBV11-2 to TRBJ1-3, with D tentatively TRBD1 (6 bases). Deletions cut 7 bases from V and 2 bases from J, with 15 bases between. CDR1 SGHAT and CDR2 FQNNGV come from the germline V gene. The CDR3 consists of 15 residues. The CDR3 DNA is TGTGCCAGCAAACCCGGGGGGGGCCCTGGAAACACCATATATTTT. It codes for CASKPGGGPGNTIYF.

The chain combines TRBV6-5 with TRBJ2-3; 8 bases line up with TRBD1. Germline CDR1 reads MNHEY; CDR2 reads SVGAGI. V shed 4 bases, J shed 12 bases, and the junction held 15 bases outside the gene matches. The CDR3 loop spans 15 amino acids. CDR3 loop: CASSSRTGTANAQYF. The DNA of the CDR3 is TGTGCCAGCAGTTCCCGGACAGGGACCGCCAACGCACAGTATTTT.

The chain has TRBV2 and TRBJ2-2, with 9 bases fitting TRBD1. V was pared by 6 bases and J by 0 bases, with 2 bases of the junction left unmatched. Germline values: CDR1 SNHLY, CDR2 FYNNEI. The CDR3 loop spans 15 amino acids. The DNA for the CDR3 is TGTGCCAGCAGGCGGGACAGGGCGAACACCGGGGAGCTGTTTTTT. Amino acids: CASRRDRANTGELFF.

V gene TRBV14 combines with J gene TRBJ2-1, with D tentatively TRBD1 (6 bases). The CDR3 totals 12 residues. Deletions cut 5 bases from V and 11 bases from J, with 13 bases between. Germline V gene data show CDR1 as SGHDN and CDR2 as FVKESK. CDR3 DNA: TGTGCCAGCAGCGACTTTGGGGACAAGCAGTTCTTC. Protein product: CASSDFGDKQFF.

The chain combines TRBV6-5 with TRBJ1-2; TRBD1 is a possible D gene (5 bases). V lost 3 bases and J 8 bases, leaving 19 bases between the germline ends. CDR1 and CDR2 (germline): MNHEY, SVGAGI. This CDR3 has 15 amino acids. The CDR3 sequence: CASSYVSQGLRGYTF. The CDR3 DNA sequence: TGTGCCAGCAGTTATGTCTCTCAGGGACTCAGAGGCTACACCTTC.

The chain combines TRBV7-9 with TRBJ1-2, with 9 bases identical to TRBD1. The V gene's germline CDR1 is SEHNR and CDR2 FQNEAQ (reference sequence). The CDR3 runs 14 residues. V lost 5 bases, J lost 8 bases, and 9 bases stayed unmatched. The CDR3: CASSPGGQGKGYTF. DNA for the CDR3: TGTGCCAGCAGCCCTGGGGGACAGGGCAAGGGCTACACCTTC.

The gene calls are TRBV2 and TRBJ2-7, with 7 bases aligning to TRBD2. CDR1 is SNHLY, CDR2 FYNNEI, per germline. The CDR3 consists of 16 residues. With V trimmed by 3 bases and J by 3 bases, 11 bases remained unmatched. The CDR3 loop is CASSDTSVNLNYEQYF. The CDR3 DNA sequence: TGTGCCAGCAGTGATACTAGCGTTAATCTTAACTACGAGCAGTACTTC.

This clone was seen a single time. This rearrangement joins TRBV30 to TRBJ2-5; 8 bases align to TRBD2. Germline V CDR1 and CDR2: GTSNPN, SVGIG (reference sequence). V trimming: 3 bases; J trimming: 5 bases; junction bases outside the gene matches: 5. The CDR3 contains 13 residues. In DNA form, the CDR3 reads TGTGCCTGGAGCGGGGGGGCTGGGGAGACCCAGTACTTC. Its translation is CAWSGGAGETQYF.

This chain connects TRBV5-1 to TRBJ2-1, with D possibly matching TRBD1 (5 bases). From germline, CDR1 is SGHRS and CDR2 YFSETQ. Between the trimmed V and J ends, which lost 4 bases and 0 bases, there was a span of 11 bases. This CDR3 contains 15 residues. The CDR3 coding sequence is TGCGCCAGCAGCCCAGGACACGGCTCCTACAATGAGCAGTTCTTC. This codes for CASSPGHGSYNEQFF.

The chain employs TRBV18 and TRBJ2-6; D not resolved. CDR1 is KGHSH and CDR2 is LQKENI in the germline V gene. V dropped 1 base and J dropped 0 bases, with 4 bases sitting between them. This CDR3 contains 15 residues. CDR3 bases: TGTGCCAGCTCACCACAACACTCTGGGGCCAACGTCCTGACTTTC. As protein: CASSPQHSGANVLTF.

This clone has only a few counts. This chain connects TRBV20-1 to TRBJ1-5, with 8 positions matching TRBD1. Germline V gene lookup returns CDR1 DFQATT and CDR2 SNEGSKA (reference sequence). V lost 3 bases, J lost 5 bases, and 3 bases stayed unmatched. The CDR3 totals 13 residues. CDR3 bases: TGCAGTGCTAGTGTGACAGGGGATCAGCCCCAGCATTTT. Translated, it gives CSASVTGDQPQHF.

This clone was seen only once. The V and J genes are TRBV28 and TRBJ2-7; the match to TRBD1 covers 9 bases. CDR1 and CDR2 from the germline V gene are MDHEN and SYDVKM. The J segment lost 3 bases and the V segment lost 6 bases, leaving 18 bases of the junction unmatched. CDR3 size: 18 residues. The CDR3 loop reads CASSNRGQGYTYRYEQYF. CDR3 bases: TGTGCCAGCAGCAATCGGGGACAGGGTTATACCTACCGCTACGAGCAGTACTTC.

This clone was seen only once. The chain couples TRBV5-3 to TRBJ1-2; D gene ambiguous. TRBV5-3 falls under the ORF class, with uncertain function. There are 14 residues in the CDR3. Deletions cut 0 bases from V and 4 bases from J, with 10 bases between. The chain's CDR3 is CARSLGQIFYGYTF. The CDR3 nucleotides are TGTGCCAGAAGCTTGGGGCAGATTTTCTATGGCTACACCTTC.

This chain connects TRBV7-8 to TRBJ1-3; D call uncertain. V was trimmed by 5 bases and J by 4 bases, leaving 12 bases between them. Germline CDR1 and CDR2: SGHVS and FQNEAQ. The CDR3 contains 14 residues. The CDR3 sequence: CASSSSGSGNTIYF. The DNA for the CDR3 is TGTGCCAGCAGCAGCTCGGGGTCGGGAAACACCATATATTTT.

This sequence joins TRBV6-5 and TRBJ1-2; D might be TRBD1 (6 bases). CDR1 MNHEY and CDR2 SVGAGI come from the germline V gene. V shed 4 bases and J shed 2 bases, with 14 bases lying between them. This CDR3 has 15 amino acids. In DNA form, the CDR3 reads TGTGCCAGCAGTTCACCGGGACAAAAAAACTATGGCTACACCTTC. It is translated as CASSSPGQKNYGYTF.

The V gene is TRBV10-3, the J gene TRBJ2-7; 8 bases fit TRBD2. V was clipped by 6 bases and J by 4 bases; unmatched bases: 5. CDR1 and CDR2 (germline): ENHRY, SYGVKD. The CDR3 totals 13 residues. This CDR3 is CAISSGLGYEQYF. CDR3 DNA: TGTGCCATCAGCTCGGGACTAGGGTACGAGCAGTACTTC.

V gene TRBV30 combines with J gene TRBJ2-7; 8 bases align to TRBD2. The germline V gene encodes CDR1 GTSNPN and CDR2 SVGIG (reference sequence). This CDR3 spans 14 amino acids. The ends lost 2 bases at V and 5 bases at J; junction bases unmatched: 8. CDR3 nucleotides: TGTGCCTGGAGTTTGACGGGAGGGTTCCACGAGCAGTACTTC. This sequence encodes CAWSLTGGFHEQYF. Variable domain in full (rest from reference TRBV30 and TRBJ2-7): SQTIHQWPATLVQPVGSPLSLECTVEGTSNPNLYWYRQAAGRGLQLLFYSVGIGQISSEVPQNLSASRPQDRQFILSSKKLLLSDSGFYLCAWSLTGGFHEQYFGPGTRLTVT.

The chain uses TRBV5-1 and TRBJ2-4, with 15 bases that match TRBD2. The V and J ends lost 0 bases and 2 bases, in that order; junction bases with no gene match: 3. Germline lookup yields CDR1 SGHRS and CDR2 YFSETQ. The CDR3 is 18 amino acids. CDR3 loop: CASSLGTSGRATKNIQYF. As DNA, the CDR3 is TGCGCCAGCAGCTTGGGGACTAGCGGGAGGGCCACCAAAAACATTCAGTACTTC.

The chain recombines TRBV9 with TRBJ2-3; D is ambiguous. Trimming left V 0 bases short and J 0 bases short, with 8 bases between. The CDR3 contains 15 residues. CDR1 is SGDLS and CDR2 is YYNGEE in the germline V gene. The chain's CDR3 is CASSVAYTSTDTQYF. CDR3 sequence (DNA): TGTGCCAGCAGCGTAGCGTACACAAGCACAGATACGCAGTATTTT.